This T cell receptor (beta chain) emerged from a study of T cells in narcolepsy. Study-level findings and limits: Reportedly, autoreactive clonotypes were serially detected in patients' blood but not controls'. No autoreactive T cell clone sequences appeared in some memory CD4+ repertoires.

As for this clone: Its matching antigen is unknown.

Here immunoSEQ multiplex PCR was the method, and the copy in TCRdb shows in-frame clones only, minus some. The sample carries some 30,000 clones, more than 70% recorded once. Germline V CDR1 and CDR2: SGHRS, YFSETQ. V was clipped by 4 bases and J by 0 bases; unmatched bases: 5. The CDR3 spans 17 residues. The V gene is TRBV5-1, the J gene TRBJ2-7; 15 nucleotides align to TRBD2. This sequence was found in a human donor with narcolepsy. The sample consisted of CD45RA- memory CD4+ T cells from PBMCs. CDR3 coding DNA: TGCGCCAGCAGCATCGGACTAGCGGGAGGGTTCTCCTACGAGCAGTACTTC. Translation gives CASSIGLAGGFSYEQYF.